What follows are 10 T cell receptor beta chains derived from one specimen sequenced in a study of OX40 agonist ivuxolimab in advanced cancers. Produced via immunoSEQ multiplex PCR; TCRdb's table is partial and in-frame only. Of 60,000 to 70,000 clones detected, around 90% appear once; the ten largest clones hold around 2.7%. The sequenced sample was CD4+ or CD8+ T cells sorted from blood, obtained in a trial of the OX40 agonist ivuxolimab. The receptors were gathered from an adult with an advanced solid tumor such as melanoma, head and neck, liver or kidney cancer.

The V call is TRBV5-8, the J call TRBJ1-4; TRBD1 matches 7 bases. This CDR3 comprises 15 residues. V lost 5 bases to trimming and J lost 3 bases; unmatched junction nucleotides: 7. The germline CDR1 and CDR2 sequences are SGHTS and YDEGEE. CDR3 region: CASSRGQTANEKLFF. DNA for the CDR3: TGTGCCAGCAGTCGGGGACAGACGGCTAATGAAAAACTGTTTTTT.

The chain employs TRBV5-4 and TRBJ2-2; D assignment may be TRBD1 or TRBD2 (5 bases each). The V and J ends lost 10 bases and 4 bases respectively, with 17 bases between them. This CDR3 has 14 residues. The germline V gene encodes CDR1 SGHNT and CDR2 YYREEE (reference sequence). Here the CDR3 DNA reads TGTGCCGGACACAGTACTAGAGGCACCGGGGAGCTGTTTTTT. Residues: CAGHSTRGTGELFF.

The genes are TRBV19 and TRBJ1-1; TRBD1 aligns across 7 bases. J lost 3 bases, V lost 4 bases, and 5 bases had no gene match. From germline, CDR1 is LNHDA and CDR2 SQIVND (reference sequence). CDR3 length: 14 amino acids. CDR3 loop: CASSTRGFDTEAFF. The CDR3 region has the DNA TGTGCCAGTAGTACCAGGGGGTTTGACACTGAAGCTTTCTTT.

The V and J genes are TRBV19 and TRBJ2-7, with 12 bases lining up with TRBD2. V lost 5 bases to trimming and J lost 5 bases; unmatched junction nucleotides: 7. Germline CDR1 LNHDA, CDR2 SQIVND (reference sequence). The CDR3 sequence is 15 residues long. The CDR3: CASSGTSGRPNEQYF. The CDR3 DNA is TGTGCCAGTAGTGGAACTAGCGGGAGGCCCAACGAGCAGTACTTC.

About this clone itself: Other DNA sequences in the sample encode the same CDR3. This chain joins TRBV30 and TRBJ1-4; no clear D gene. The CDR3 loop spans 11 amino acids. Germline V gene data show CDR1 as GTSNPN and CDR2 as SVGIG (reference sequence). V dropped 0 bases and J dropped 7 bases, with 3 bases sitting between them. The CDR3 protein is CAWSVREKLFF. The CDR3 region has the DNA TGTGCCTGGAGTGTACGTGAAAAACTGTTTTTT.

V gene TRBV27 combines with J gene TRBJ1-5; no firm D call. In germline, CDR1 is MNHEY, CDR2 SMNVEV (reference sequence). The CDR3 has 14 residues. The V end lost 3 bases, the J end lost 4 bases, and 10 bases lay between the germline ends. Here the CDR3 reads CASSFESGNQPQHF. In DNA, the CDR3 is TGTGCCAGCAGTTTTGAGTCGGGAAATCAGCCCCAGCATTTT.

CDR3 residues: CASSPWTGGSEQTQYF. CDR3 in DNA: TGTGCCAGTAGTCCTTGGACAGGGGGGTCTGAACAGACCCAGTACTTC. The chain is built from TRBV19 and TRBJ2-5, with TRBD1 identical over 10 bases. The CDR3 is 16 residues long. CDR1 LNHDA and CDR2 SQIVND come from the germline V gene (reference sequence). V dropped 5 bases and J dropped 6; count of bases not matched to a gene: 12.

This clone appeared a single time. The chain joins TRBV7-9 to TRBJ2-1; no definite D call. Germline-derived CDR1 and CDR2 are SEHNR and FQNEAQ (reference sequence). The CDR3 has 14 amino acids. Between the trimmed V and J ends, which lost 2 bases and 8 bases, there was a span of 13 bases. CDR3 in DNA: TGTGCCAGCAGCTTACTCCAGTTGGGCGATGAGCAGTTCTTC. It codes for CASSLLQLGDEQFF. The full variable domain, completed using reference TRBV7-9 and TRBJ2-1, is DTGVSQNPRHKITKRGQNVTFRCDPISEHNRLYWYRQTLGQGPEFLTYFQNEAQLEKSRLLSDRFSAERPKGSFSTLEIQRTEQGDSAMYLCASSLLQLGDEQFFGPGTRLTVL.

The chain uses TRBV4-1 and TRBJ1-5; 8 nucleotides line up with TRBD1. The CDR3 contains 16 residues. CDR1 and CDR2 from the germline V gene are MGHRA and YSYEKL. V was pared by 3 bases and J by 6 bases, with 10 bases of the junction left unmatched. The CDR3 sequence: CASSQRSDRVSQPQHF. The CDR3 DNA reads TGCGCCAGCAGCCAGCGCTCGGACAGGGTCAGTCAGCCCCAGCATTTT.

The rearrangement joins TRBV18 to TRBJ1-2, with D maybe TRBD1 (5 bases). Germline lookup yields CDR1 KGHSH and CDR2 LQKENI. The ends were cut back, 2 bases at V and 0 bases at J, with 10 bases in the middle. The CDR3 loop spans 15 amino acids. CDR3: CASSPADSSNYGYTF. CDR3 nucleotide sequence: TGTGCCAGCTCACCAGCCGACAGCTCTAACTATGGCTACACCTTC.